The clone carrying this TCR beta chain was counted at least ten times. TCRdb used MiXCR to reprocess the 5' RACE reads, holding one entry per CDR3 protein. The sample lists hundreds of thousands of distinct CDR3 sequences; roughly 3.9% were seen once. This sample is drawn from a study of T cells after yellow fever vaccination. Germline CDR1 and CDR2: DFQATT and SNEGSKA (reference sequence). The CDR3 contains 14 residues. Deletions cut 4 bases from V and 4 bases from J, with 16 bases between. This chain uses TRBV20-1 with TRBJ1-2, with D possibly TRBD1 on 6 matching bases. This clonotype was obtained from a young man who received the YFV17D yellow fever vaccine. The sequencing used PBMCs, collected 5 days after the yellow fever booster vaccination. CDR3 DNA sequence: TGCAGTGCTACCCCCGAGGGGGGCGGCTATGGCTACACCTTC. Encoded protein: CSATPEGGGYGYTF.